This is a list of T cell receptor beta chains from one sample in a study of control samples from healthy donors and cancer patients. The table came from immunoSEQ multiplex PCR; TCRdb's copy has only in-frame clones and leaves some out. The data hold around 130,000 clones, with roughly 84% observed a single time. Source material: blood. The receptors were sampled from a man in his forties or fifties in good health. The CDR3 runs from the conserved cysteine through the conserved F or W. The order of the fields is J gene, V gene, clone size, D gene, CDR3 DNA, CDR3 protein. D genes are given only for firm matches. Rows may omit the clone size; those that give it use once, few, many or a size class.

>TRBJ2-2|TRBV18|-|TRBD1
TGTGCCAGCTCACCGTCCGGGACAGGGTTTTCCGGGGAGCTGTTTTTT
CASSPSGTGFSGELFF
>TRBJ1-3|TRBV27|-|-
TGTGCCAGCAGTTTATCGGCAGGGGTAAACACCATATATTTT
CASSLSAGVNTIYF
>TRBJ1-2|TRBV2|-|TRBD1
TGTGCCAGCAGTGAAAGGGGACAGGGAGATGGCTACACCTTC
CASSERGQGDGYTF
>TRBJ1-1|TRBV5-5|-|TRBD1
TGTGCCAGCAGCTTTCAGGGGGGCACTGAAGCTTTCTTT
CASSFQGGTEAFF
>TRBJ2-5|TRBV11-2|-|-
TGTGCCAGCAGCTTAGGTTTTGGGGAGACCCAGTACTTC
CASSLGFGETQYF
>TRBJ2-2|TRBV27|-|-
TGTGCCAGCAGTCCGTGGACAGGGAGGGGCACCGGGGAGCTGTTTTTT
CASSPWTGRGTGELFF
>TRBJ1-1|TRBV18|-|-
TGTGCCAGCTCACCAAGGACAGAGAACACTGAAGCTTTCTTT
CASSPRTENTEAFF
>TRBJ1-5|TRBV30|once|-
TGTGCCTGGAGTGTCGGACCAACAAATCAGCCCCAGCATTTT
CAWSVGPTNQPQHF
>TRBJ2-5|TRBV5-4|-|-
TGTGCCAGCTCGTCCACGGTGTCGGGCCAAGAGACCCAGTACTTC
CASSSTVSGQETQYF
>TRBJ2-1|TRBV12-3/TRBV12-4|-|TRBD2
TGTGCCAGCAAACTAGCGGATTACAATGAGCAGTTCTTC
CASKLADYNEQFF
>TRBJ2-2|TRBV5-1|-|TRBD1
TGCGCCAGCAGCGGGACAGGGAACACCGGGGAGCTGTTTTTT
CASSGTGNTGELFF
>TRBJ1-1|TRBV5-6|-|TRBD1
TGTGCCAGCAGCTTGGTGTCAGGGGGCACTGAAGCTTTCTTT
CASSLVSGGTEAFF
>TRBJ2-5|TRBV11-2|-|-
TGTGCCAGCAGCATTCACGGACAGATCCAAGAGACCCAGTACTTC
CASSIHGQIQETQYF
>TRBJ2-7|TRBV5-8|-|TRBD2
TGTGCCAGCAGCGGGGGGGGGTTTGCCTCGCCCTCCTACGAGCAGTACTTC
CASSGGGFASPSYEQYF
>TRBJ2-3|TRBV9|-|TRBD1
TGTGCCAGCAGCCCACGGACAGGGGGCTCGGATACGCAGTATTTT
CASSPRTGGSDTQYF
>TRBJ1-1|TRBV4-1|-|TRBD1
TGCGCCAGCAGCCAGAGGACAGGGAACACTGAAGCTTTCTTT
CASSQRTGNTEAFF
>TRBJ2-7|TRBV5-1|-|-
TGCGCCAGCAGCTGGGAGCCGTACAAATCCTACGAGCAGTACTTC
CASSWEPYKSYEQYF
>TRBJ1-2|TRBV2|-|TRBD1
TGTGCCAGCAGGCGCGGACAGGGGACGAGGGGCTACACCTTC
CASRRGQGTRGYTF
>TRBJ1-2|TRBV30|-|TRBD1
TGTGCCTGGAGTTCGGACAGGGGGCTCTCCCACTATGGCTACACCTTC
CAWSSDRGLSHYGYTF
>TRBJ1-1|TRBV7-9|-|-
TGTGCCAGCAGCTTAACGGACGCGAGGACTGAAGCTTTCTTT
CASSLTDARTEAFF
>TRBJ1-3|TRBV6-5|-|-
TGTGCCAGCAGTTACTCGAATGCAGCTGGAAACACCATATATTTT
CASSYSNAAGNTIYF
>TRBJ1-2|TRBV7-8|-|TRBD1
TGTGCCAGCAGCTTAGAAGGACAGGGGGCGGGAAAGGGCTACACCTTC
CASSLEGQGAGKGYTF
>TRBJ2-5|TRBV19|-|-
TGTGCCAGTAGTGTGGGAGAGACCCAGTACTTC
CASSVGETQYF
>TRBJ2-3|TRBV9|-|-
TGTGCCAGCAGCGATAGAAAACCCACAGATACGCAGTATTTT
CASSDRKPTDTQYF
>TRBJ1-5|TRBV19|-|TRBD1
TGTGCCAGTAGTGGGGACCAGACAGGGGCCGGGGAGCCCCAGCATTTT
CASSGDQTGAGEPQHF
>TRBJ2-7|TRBV5-1|-|-
TGCGCCAGCAGCTTTGGAGGCAGGCACGAGCAGTACTTC
CASSFGGRHEQYF
>TRBJ2-7|TRBV7-9|-|-
TGTGCCAGCAGCCGAAACGCAGGGAATGAGCAGTACTTC
CASSRNAGNEQYF
>TRBJ2-3|TRBV7-3|-|TRBD1
TGTGCCAGCAGTCAATGGGGACAGGGGGCCCCAGATACGCAGTATTTT
CASSQWGQGAPDTQYF
>TRBJ2-2|TRBV7-5|-|-
TGTGTCAGAAGCCCCCAAGGTGTACACTCAAGAACCGGGGAGCTGTTTTTT
CVRSPQGVHSRTGELFF
>TRBJ1-2|TRBV4-2|-|-
TGTGCCAGCAGCCAAGCGGCCGGGGGCCCTAACTATGGCTACACCTTC
CASSQAAGGPNYGYTF
>TRBJ1-2|TRBV3-1/TRBV3-2|-|-
TGTGCCAGCAGCCGAGGGGTCGCGCCAGGGTATGGCTACACCTTC
CASSRGVAPGYGYTF
>TRBJ1-4|TRBV29-1|-|-
TGCAGCGTCCGCCATAGCCCGGGGGAAAAACTGTTTTTT
CSVRHSPGEKLFF
>TRBJ2-2|TRBV12-5|-|TRBD2
TGTGCTAGTGGTTTGTTCCGACTAGCCGGGACCGGGGAGCTGTTTTTT
CASGLFRLAGTGELFF
>TRBJ1-2|TRBV5-4|-|-
TGTGCCAGCAGCGGTGACAGCAACTATGGCTACACCTTC
CASSGDSNYGYTF
>TRBJ2-6|TRBV2|few|-
TGTGCCAGCAGTGAAGGGGGGACTGGGGCCAACGTCCTGACTTTC
CASSEGGTGANVLTF
>TRBJ2-3|TRBV6-1|-|-
TGTGCCAGCAGTGAAGGCCCGAAGCAGAATACGCAGTATTTT
CASSEGPKQNTQYF
>TRBJ2-3|TRBV9|-|TRBD1
TGTGCCAGCAGCAGAAACACAGGGGGCACAGATACGCAGTATTTT
CASSRNTGGTDTQYF
>TRBJ2-5|TRBV5-4|-|-
TGTGCCAGCAGCACCGGTGGGTTGGGGGAGACCCAGTACTTC
CASSTGGLGETQYF